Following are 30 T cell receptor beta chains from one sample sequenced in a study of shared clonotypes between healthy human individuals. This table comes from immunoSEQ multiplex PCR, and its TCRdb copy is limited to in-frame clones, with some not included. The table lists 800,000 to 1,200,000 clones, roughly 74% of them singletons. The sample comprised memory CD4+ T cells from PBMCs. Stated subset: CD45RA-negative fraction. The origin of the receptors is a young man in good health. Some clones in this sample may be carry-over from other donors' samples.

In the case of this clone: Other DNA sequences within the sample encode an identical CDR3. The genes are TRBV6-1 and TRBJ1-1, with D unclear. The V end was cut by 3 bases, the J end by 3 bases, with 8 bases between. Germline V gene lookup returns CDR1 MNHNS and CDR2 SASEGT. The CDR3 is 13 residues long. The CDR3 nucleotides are TGTGCCAGCAGTGAGGGCAGATACACTGAAGCTTTCTTT. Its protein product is CASSEGRYTEAFF.

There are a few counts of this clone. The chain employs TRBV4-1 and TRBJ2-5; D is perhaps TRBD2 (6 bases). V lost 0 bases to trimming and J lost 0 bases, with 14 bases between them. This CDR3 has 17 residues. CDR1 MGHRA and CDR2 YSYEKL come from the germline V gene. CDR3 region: CASSQDDRLGNQETQYF. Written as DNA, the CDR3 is TGCGCCAGCAGCCAAGACGACCGACTAGGGAACCAAGAGACCCAGTACTTC.

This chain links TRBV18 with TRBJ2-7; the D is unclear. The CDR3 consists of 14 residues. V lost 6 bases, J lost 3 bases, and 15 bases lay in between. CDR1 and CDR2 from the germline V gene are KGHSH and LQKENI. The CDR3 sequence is CASSHPTANYEQYF. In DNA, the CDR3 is TGTGCCAGCTCGCACCCCACGGCCAACTACGAGCAGTACTTC. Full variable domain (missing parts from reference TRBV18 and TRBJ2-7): NAGVMQNPRHLVRRRGQEARLRCSPMKGHSHVYWYRQLPEEGLKFMVYLQKENIIDESGMPKERFSAEFPKEGPSILRIQQVVRGDSAAYFCASSHPTANYEQYFGPGTRLTVT.

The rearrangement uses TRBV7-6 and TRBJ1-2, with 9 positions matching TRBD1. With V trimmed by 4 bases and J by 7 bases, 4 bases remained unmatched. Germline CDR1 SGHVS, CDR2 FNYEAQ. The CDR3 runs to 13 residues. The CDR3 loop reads CASSSGQGFGYTF. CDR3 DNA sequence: TGTGCCAGCAGCTCGGGACAGGGATTTGGCTACACCTTC.

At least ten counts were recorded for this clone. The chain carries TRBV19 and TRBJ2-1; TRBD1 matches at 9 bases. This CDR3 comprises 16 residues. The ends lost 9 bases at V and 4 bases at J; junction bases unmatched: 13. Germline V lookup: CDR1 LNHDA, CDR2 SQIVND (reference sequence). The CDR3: CASTSQQGAGYNEQFF. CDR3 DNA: TGTGCCAGCACCTCTCAACAGGGGGCGGGGTACAATGAGCAGTTCTTC.

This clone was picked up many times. The CDR3 DNA is TGTGCCTGGAGTGTAGACTGGAGATACGAGCAGTACTTC. It encodes CAWSVDWRYEQYF. This chain links TRBV30 with TRBJ2-7; unclear D gene. The CDR3 sequence is 13 residues long. Germline values: CDR1 GTSNPN, CDR2 SVGIG (reference sequence). The germline V and J ends were trimmed by 0 bases and 4 bases, with 10 bases remaining between them.

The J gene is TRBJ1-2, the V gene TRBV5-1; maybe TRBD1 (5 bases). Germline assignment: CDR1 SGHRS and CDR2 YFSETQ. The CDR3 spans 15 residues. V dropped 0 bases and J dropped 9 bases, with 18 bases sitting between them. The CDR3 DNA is TGCGCCAGCAGCTTGGGACAGCCCCCAAAAGTAAGCTACACCTTC. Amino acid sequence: CASSLGQPPKVSYTF. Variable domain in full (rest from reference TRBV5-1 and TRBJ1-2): KAGVTQTPRYLIKTRGQQVTLSCSPISGHRSVSWYQQTPGQGLQFLFEYFSETQRNKGNFPGRFSGRQFSNSRSEMNVSTLELGDSALYLCASSLGQPPKVSYTFGSGTRLTVV.

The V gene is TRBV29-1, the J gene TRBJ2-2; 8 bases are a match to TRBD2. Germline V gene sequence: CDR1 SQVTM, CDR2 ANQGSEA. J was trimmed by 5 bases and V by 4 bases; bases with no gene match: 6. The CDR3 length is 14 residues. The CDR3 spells CSVVDSGGTGELFF. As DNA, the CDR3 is TGCAGCGTTGTAGACAGCGGGGGAACCGGGGAGCTGTTTTTT.

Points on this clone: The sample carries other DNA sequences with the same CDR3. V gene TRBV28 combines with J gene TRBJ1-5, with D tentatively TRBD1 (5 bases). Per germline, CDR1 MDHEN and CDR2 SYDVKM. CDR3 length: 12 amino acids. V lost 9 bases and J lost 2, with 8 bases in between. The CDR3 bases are TGTGCCAGTCAGGGAGGCAATCAGCCCCAGCATTTT. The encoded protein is CASQGGNQPQHF.

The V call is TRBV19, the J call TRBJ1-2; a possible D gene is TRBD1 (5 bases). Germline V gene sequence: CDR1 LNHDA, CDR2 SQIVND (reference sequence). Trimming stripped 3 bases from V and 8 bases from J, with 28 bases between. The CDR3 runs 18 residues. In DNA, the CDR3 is TGTGCCAGTAGTATCCGTCCCCGGGACGCCTTATTGTGGGTAGGCTACACCTTC. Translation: CASSIRPRDALLWVGYTF. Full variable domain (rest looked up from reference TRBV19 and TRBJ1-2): DGGITQSPKYLFRKEGQNVTLSCEQNLNHDAMYWYRQDPGQGLRLIYYSQIVNDFQKGDIAEGYSVSREKKESFPLTVTSAQKNPTAFYLCASSIRPRDALLWVGYTFGSGTRLTVV.

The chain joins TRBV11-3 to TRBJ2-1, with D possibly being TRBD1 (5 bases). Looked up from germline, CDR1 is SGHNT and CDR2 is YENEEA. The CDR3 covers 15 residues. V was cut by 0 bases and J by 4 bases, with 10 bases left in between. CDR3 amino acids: CASSLDRGQYNEQFF. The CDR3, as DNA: TGTGCCAGCAGCTTAGATAGAGGACAATACAATGAGCAGTTCTTC.

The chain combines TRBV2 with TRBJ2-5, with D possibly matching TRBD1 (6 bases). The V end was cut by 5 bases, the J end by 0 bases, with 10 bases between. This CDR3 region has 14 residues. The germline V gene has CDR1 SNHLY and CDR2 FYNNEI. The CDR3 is CASSLTGNQETQYF. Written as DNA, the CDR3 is TGTGCCAGCAGTCTGACAGGAAACCAAGAGACCCAGTACTTC.

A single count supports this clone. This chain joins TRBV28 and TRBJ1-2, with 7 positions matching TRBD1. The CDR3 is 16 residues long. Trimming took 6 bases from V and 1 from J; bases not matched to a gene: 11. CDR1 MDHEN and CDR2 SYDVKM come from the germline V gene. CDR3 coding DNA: TGTGCCAGCAGCTATAGACAGGGCGGGATTAACTATGGCTACACCTTC. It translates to CASSYRQGGINYGYTF.

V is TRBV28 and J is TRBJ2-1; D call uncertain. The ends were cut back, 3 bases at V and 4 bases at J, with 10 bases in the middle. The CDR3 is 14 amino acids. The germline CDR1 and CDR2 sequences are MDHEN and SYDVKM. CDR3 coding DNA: TGTGCCAGCAGTTTCCGTGGACGGTACAATGAGCAGTTCTTC. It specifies CASSFRGRYNEQFF.

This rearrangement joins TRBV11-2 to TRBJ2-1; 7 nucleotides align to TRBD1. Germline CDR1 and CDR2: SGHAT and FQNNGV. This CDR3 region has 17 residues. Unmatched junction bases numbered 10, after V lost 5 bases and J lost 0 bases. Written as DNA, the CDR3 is TGTGCCAGCAGCGCGCGACCGGGACAGAGCTCCTACAATGAGCAGTTCTTC. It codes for CASSARPGQSSYNEQFF.

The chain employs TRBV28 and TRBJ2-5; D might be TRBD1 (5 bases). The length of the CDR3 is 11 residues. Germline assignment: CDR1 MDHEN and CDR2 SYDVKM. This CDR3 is CATRVQETQYF. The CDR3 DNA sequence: TGTGCTACCAGGGTCCAAGAGACCCAGTACTTC.

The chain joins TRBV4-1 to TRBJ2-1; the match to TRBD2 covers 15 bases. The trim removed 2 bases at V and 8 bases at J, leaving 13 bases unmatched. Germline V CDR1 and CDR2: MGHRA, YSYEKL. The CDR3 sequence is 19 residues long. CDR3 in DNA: TGCGCCAGCAGCCAACGAGGACTAGCGGGAGGGACCCTTAAGGATGAGCAGTTCTTC. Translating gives CASSQRGLAGGTLKDEQFF.

CDR3 DNA: TGCGCCAGCAGTGGTACCGGACGCCGCAGCTACGAGCAGTACTTC. Amino acids: CASSGTGRRSYEQYF. This chain connects TRBV10-2 to TRBJ2-7, with no clear D. This CDR3 is built from 15 residues. CDR1 WSHSY and CDR2 SAAADI come from the germline V gene. The ends were cut back, 4 bases at V and 3 bases at J, with 16 bases in the middle.

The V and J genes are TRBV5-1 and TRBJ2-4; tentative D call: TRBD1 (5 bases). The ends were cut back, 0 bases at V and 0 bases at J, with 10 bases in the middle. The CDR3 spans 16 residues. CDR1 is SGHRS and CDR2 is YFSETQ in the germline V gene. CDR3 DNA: TGCGCCAGCAGCTTGGGGACACCAGGAGCCAAAAACATTCAGTACTTC. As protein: CASSLGTPGAKNIQYF. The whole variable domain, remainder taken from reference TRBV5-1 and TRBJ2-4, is KAGVTQTPRYLIKTRGQQVTLSCSPISGHRSVSWYQQTPGQGLQFLFEYFSETQRNKGNFPGRFSGRQFSNSRSEMNVSTLELGDSALYLCASSLGTPGAKNIQYFGAGTRLSVL.

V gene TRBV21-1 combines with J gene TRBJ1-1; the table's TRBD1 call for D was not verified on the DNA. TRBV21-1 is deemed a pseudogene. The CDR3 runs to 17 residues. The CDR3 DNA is TGTGCCAGCAGCAAAGCTAGGGGACAGGGGCGCCTCACTGAAGCTTTCTTT. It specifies CASSKARGQGRLTEAFF.

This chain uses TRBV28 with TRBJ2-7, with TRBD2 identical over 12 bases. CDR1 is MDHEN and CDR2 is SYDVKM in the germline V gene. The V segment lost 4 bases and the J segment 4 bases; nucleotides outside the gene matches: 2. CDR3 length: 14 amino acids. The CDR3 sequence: CASSYGTSGYEQYF. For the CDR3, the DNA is TGTGCCAGCAGTTATGGGACTAGCGGGTACGAGCAGTACTTC.

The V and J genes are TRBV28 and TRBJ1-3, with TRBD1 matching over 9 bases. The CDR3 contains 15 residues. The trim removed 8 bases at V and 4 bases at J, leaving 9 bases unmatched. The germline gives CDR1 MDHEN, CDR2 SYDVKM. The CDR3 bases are TGTGCCAGCCGAAATTCCGGGACAGGGGGAAACACCATATATTTT. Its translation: CASRNSGTGGNTIYF.

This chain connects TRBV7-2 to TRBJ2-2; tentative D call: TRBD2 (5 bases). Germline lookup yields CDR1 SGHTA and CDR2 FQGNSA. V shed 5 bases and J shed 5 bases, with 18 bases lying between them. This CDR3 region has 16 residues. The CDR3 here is CASSAQRQLTTGELFF. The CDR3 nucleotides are TGTGCCAGCAGCGCCCAGCGGCAGCTGACTACCGGGGAGCTGTTTTTT.

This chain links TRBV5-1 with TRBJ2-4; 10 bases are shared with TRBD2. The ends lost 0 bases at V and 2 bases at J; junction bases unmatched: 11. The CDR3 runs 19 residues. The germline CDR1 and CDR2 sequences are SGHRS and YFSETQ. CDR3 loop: CASSLVSSGSTRTKNIQYF. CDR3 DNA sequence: TGCGCCAGCAGCTTGGTATCTAGCGGGAGTACCCGGACCAAAAACATTCAGTACTTC.

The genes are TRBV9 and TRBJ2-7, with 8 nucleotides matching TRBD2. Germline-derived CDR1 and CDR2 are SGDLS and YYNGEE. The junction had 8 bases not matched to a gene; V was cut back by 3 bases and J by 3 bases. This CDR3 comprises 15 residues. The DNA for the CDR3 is TGTGCCAGCAGCGCCGGAGCGGGGGCTAACTACGAGCAGTACTTC. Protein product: CASSAGAGANYEQYF. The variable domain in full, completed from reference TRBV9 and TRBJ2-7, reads DSGVTQTPKHLITATGQRVTLRCSPRSGDLSVYWYQQSLDQGLQFLIQYYNGEERAKGNILERFSAQQFPDLHSELNLSSLELGDSALYFCASSAGAGANYEQYFGPGTRLTVT.

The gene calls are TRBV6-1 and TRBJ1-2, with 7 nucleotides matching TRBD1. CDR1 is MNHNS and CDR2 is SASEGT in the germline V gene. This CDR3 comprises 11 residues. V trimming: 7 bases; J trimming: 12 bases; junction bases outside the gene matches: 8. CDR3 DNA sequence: TGTGCCAGCACCCAGGGACAGTTGCACACCTTC. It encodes CASTQGQLHTF.

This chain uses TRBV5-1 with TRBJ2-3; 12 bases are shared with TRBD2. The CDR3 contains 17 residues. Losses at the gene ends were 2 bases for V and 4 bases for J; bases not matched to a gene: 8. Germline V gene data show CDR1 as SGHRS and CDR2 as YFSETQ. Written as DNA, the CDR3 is TGCGCCAGCAGCTTATTACTAGCGGGAGGTCTTGCAGATACGCAGTATTTT. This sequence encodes CASSLLLAGGLADTQYF.

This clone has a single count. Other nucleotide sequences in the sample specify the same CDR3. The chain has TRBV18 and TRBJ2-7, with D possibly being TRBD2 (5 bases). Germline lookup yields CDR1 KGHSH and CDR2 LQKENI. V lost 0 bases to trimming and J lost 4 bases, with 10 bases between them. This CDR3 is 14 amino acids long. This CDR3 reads CASSPPGVRYEQYF. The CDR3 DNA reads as TGTGCCAGCTCACCACCCGGGGTCCGGTACGAGCAGTACTTC.

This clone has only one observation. The CDR3 here is CASTLLRGQNTDTQYF. CDR3 coding DNA: TGTGCCAGCACCCTCCTCCGGGGACAGAACACAGATACGCAGTATTTT. This rearrangement joins TRBV2 to TRBJ2-3, with 7 positions matching TRBD1. J gave up 2 bases and V 7 bases, and 12 bases lay outside the gene matches. The CDR3 sequence is 16 residues long. CDR1 and CDR2 (germline): SNHLY, FYNNEI.

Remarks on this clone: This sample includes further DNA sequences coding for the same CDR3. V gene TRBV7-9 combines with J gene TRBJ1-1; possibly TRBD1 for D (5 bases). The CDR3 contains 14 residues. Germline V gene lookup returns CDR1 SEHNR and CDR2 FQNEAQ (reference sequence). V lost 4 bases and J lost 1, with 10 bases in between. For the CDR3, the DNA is TGTGCCAGCAGCTCACAGCAGGGGAACACTGAAGCTTTCTTT. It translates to CASSSQQGNTEAFF.